The source of this T cell receptor (beta chain) is a study of beta chain features in type 1 diabetes. In this sample, this clone turned up a few times. Germline lookup yields CDR1 SGHVS and CDR2 FNYEAQ. The CDR3 sequence is 15 residues long. The V gene end was trimmed by 2 bases and the J gene end by 7 bases; junction bases not matched to a gene: 8. The isolated RNA, all of it, was reverse transcribed, so expressed TCRB transcripts were what got sequenced. Generated by immunoSEQ multiplex PCR, the TCRdb table keeps only in-frame clones and is missing some. The table has about 210,000 clones, 11% seen once; the top ten hold approximately 1.3%.

Sequencing was done on a sample of central memory CD4+ T cells from blood. This rearrangement joins TRBV7-6 to TRBJ2-1; 7 nucleotides align to TRBD1. The sequence was obtained from a young man in good health. The CDR3 sequence is CASSLPRQGRNEQFF. For the CDR3, the DNA is TGTGCCAGCAGCTTACCCCGACAGGGAAGAAATGAGCAGTTCTTC. The variable domain in full, with the rest retrieved from reference TRBV7-6 and TRBJ2-1, is GAGVSQSPRYKVTKRGQDVALRCDPISGHVSLYWYRQALGQGPEFLTYFNYEAQQDKSGLPNDRFSAERPEGSISTLTIQRTEQRDSAMYRCASSLPRQGRNEQFFGPGTRLTVL.